What follows are 6 T cell receptor beta chains derived from one specimen sequenced in a study of shared clonotypes between healthy human individuals. The method was immunoSEQ multiplex PCR; TCRdb's version includes in-frame clones alone and lacks a portion of them. The profile shows about 2,500,000 clones, roughly nine tenths of them singletons. The specimen sequenced was naive CD4+ T cells sorted from blood. Described subset: CD45RA+ positively selected. These receptors were taken from a man aged 18 to 29 in good health.

The chain carries TRBV9 and TRBJ2-2; 7 bases align to TRBD1. Per the germline V gene, CDR1 is SGDLS and CDR2 is YYNGEE. The CDR3 is 14 amino acids. J gave up 6 bases and V 0 bases, and 2 bases lay outside the gene matches. The CDR3 DNA is TGTGCCAGCAGCGTAGAAGGGGGCCCCGGGGAGCTGTTTTTT. This codes for CASSVEGGPGELFF.

The chain links TRBV5-4 to TRBJ2-5; 7 bases are a match to TRBD1. V was pared by 3 bases and J by 5 bases, with 10 bases of the junction left unmatched. This CDR3 is built from 15 residues. Germline loops: CDR1 SGHNT, CDR2 YYREEE (reference sequence). CDR3 nucleotide sequence: TGTGCCAGCAGCTCGAGGGTGGGGACAGCCGAGACCCAGTACTTC. This translates into CASSSRVGTAETQYF.

This chain links TRBV11-2 with TRBJ2-2, with D maybe TRBD1 (6 bases). Germline-derived CDR1 and CDR2 are SGHAT and FQNNGV. The CDR3 loop spans 15 amino acids. Trimming took 5 bases from V and 2 from J, leaving 12 bases between them. The CDR3 region is CASSAMTGNTGELFF. CDR3 coding DNA: TGTGCCAGCAGCGCGATGACAGGAAACACCGGGGAGCTGTTTTTT. Together with reference TRBV11-2 and TRBJ2-2, the CDR3 gives the full variable domain: EAGVAQSPRYKIIEKRQSVAFWCNPISGHATLYWYQQILGQGPKLLIQFQNNGVVDDSQLPKDRFSAERLKGVDSTLKIQPAKLEDSAVYLCASSAMTGNTGELFFGEGSRLTVL.

This clone has only one observation. The chain carries TRBV5-1 and TRBJ2-3; the D gene is possibly TRBD2 (5 bases). Germline V lookup: CDR1 SGHRS, CDR2 YFSETQ. This CDR3 comprises 15 residues. The germline V and J ends were trimmed by 1 base and 5 bases, with 14 bases remaining between them. DNA for the CDR3: TGCGCCAGCAGCTTGAGTCGGGGAGTGGTAGATACGCAGTATTTT. This gives the protein CASSLSRGVVDTQYF. Full variable domain (outside the CDR3, taken from reference TRBV5-1 and TRBJ2-3): KAGVTQTPRYLIKTRGQQVTLSCSPISGHRSVSWYQQTPGQGLQFLFEYFSETQRNKGNFPGRFSGRQFSNSRSEMNVSTLELGDSALYLCASSLSRGVVDTQYFGPGTRLTVL.

J is TRBJ2-5 and V is TRBV7-3; D gene ambiguous. Germline V gene sequence: CDR1 SGHTA, CDR2 FQGTGA. This CDR3 has 15 residues. Trimming pared 5 bases from V and 1 base from J, leaving 14 bases between. CDR3: CASSEGVKGQETQYF. In DNA form, the CDR3 reads TGTGCCAGCAGCGAAGGCGTAAAGGGCCAAGAGACCCAGTACTTC.

The chain joins TRBV10-2 to TRBJ1-2; the D is unclear. The CDR3 totals 14 residues. CDR1 and CDR2 (germline): WSHSY, SAAADI. V shed 2 bases and J shed 0 bases, with 7 bases lying between them. The DNA of the CDR3 is TGCGCCAGCAGTGAGGGCCCAGCTAACTATGGCTACACCTTC. Translated: CASSEGPANYGYTF.